This T cell receptor beta chain was identified in a study of response to subunit inactivated influenza vaccine. Findings and caveats of the study: It was the authors' suggestion that each seasonal influenza vaccination recruits few new T cells.

TCRdb re-analysed the RT-PCR reads in MiXCR, keeping a single row per CDR3 protein. The table includes under 550,000 distinct CDR3 sequences, 7.5% to 8.5% detected once. The V end was cut by 8 bases, the J end by 3 bases, with 20 bases between. Germline V gene sequence: CDR1 MNHNS, CDR2 SASEGT. This CDR3 contains 16 residues. Only a few counts were recorded for this clonotype. Its target is not known. Sequencing used PBMCs from blood, obtained around 25 months after vaccination. The sequence was obtained from a man between 50 and 69 years old who received an inactivated influenza vaccine. The chain links TRBV6-1 to TRBJ1-5, with D maybe TRBD1 (5 bases). CDR3 coding DNA: TGTGCCAGCCGACCCTTGGGACGAGGCCTCAATCAGCCCCAGCATTTT. Protein product: CASRPLGRGLNQPQHF.